The T cell receptor beta chain under discussion was sequenced for a study of CD8+ T cells in alopecia areata. At the level of the study: Those patients who were treated received oral tofacitinib, which was given at 5 to 10 mg twice daily for moderate-to-severe alopecia areata.

As the sequencing template, cDNA was produced by extracting RNA and reverse transcribing it. Using immunoSEQ multiplex PCR, the repertoire was profiled, and TCRdb retains in-frame clones only, with some absent. The top ten clones hold around 20% of a sample with about 130,000 clones, 49% of them seen once. With respect to this clone: Its cognate antigen is unknown.

General study results and limits: Across lesional scalp, and particularly alopecia totalis/universalis, clonality surpassed that of normal scalp.

Sequenced here: CD8+ T cells sorted from blood, sampled at week 0. The clonotype was recovered from a human donor with alopecia areata.

The CDR3 here is CAWSEDRFEKLFF. The CDR3 region has the DNA TGTGCCTGGAGTGAGGACAGGTTTGAAAAACTGTTTTTT. This sequence joins TRBV30 and TRBJ1-4; 7 nucleotides line up with TRBD1. The germline gives CDR1 GTSNPN, CDR2 SVGIG (reference sequence). This CDR3 is 13 amino acids long. The V gene end was trimmed by 1 base and the J gene end by 7 bases; junction bases not matched to a gene: 3. The full variable domain, completed using reference TRBV30 and TRBJ1-4, is SQTIHQWPATLVQPVGSPLSLECTVEGTSNPNLYWYRQAAGRGLQLLFYSVGIGQISSEVPQNLSASRPQDRQFILSSKKLLLSDSGFYLCAWSEDRFEKLFFGSGTQLSVL.